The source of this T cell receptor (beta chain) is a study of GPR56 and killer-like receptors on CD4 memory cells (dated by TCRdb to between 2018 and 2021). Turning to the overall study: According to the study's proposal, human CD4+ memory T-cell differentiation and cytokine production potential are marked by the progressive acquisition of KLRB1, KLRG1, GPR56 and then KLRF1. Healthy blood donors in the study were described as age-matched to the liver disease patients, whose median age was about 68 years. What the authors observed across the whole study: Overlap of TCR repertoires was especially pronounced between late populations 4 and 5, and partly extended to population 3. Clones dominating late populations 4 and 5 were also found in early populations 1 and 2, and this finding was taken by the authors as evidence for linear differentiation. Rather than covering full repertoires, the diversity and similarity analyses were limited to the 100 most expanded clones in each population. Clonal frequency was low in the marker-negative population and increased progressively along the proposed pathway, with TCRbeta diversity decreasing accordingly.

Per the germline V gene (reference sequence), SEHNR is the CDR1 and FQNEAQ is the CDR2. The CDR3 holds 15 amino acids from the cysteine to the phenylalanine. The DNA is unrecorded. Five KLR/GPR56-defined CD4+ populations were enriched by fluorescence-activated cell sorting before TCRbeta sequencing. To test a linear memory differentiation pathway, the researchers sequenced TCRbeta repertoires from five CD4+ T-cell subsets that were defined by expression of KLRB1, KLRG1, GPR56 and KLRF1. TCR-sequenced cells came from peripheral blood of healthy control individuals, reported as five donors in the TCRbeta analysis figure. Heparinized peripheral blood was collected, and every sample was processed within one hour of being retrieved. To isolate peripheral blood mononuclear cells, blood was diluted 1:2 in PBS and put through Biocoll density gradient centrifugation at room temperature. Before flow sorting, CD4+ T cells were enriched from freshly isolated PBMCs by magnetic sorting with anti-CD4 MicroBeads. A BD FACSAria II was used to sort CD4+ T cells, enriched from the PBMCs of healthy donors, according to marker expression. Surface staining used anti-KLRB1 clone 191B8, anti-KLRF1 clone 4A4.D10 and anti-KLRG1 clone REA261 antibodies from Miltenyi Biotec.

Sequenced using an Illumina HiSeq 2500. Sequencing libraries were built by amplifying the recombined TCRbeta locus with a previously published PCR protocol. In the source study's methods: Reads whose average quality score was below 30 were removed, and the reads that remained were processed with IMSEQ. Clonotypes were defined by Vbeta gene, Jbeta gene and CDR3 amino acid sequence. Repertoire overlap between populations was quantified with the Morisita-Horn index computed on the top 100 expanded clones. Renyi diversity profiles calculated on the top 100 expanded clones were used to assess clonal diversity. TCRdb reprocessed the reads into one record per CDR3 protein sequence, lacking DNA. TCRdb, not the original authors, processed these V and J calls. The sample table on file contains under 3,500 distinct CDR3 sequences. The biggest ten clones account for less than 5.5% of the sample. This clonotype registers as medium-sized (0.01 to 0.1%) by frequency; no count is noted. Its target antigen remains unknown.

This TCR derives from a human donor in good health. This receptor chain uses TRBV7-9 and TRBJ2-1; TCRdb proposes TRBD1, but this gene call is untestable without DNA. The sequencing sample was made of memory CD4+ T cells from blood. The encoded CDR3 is CASSLAGGPSNEQFF.